The text below deals with one T cell receptor beta chain. Sequencing used immunoSEQ multiplex PCR; TCRdb keeps in-frame clones, though not all of them. The sample yields 150,000 or so clones, about nine tenths seen once. V was clipped by 5 bases and J by 4 bases; unmatched bases: 8. Germline V gives CDR1 SGHVS, CDR2 FNYEAQ. The CDR3 contains 16 residues. The data were taken from a study of T cell responses to AZD1222 COVID-19 vaccine. This chain links TRBV7-6 with TRBJ2-1; TRBD2 aligns across 10 bases. The sequence was obtained from an adult in good health. Sequencing was performed on peripheral blood, taken on day 0 of AZD1222 vaccination. CDR3 loop: CASSRPGLADYNEQFF. CDR3 nucleotides: TGTGCCAGCAGCCGACCCGGACTAGCGGATTACAATGAGCAGTTCTTC.